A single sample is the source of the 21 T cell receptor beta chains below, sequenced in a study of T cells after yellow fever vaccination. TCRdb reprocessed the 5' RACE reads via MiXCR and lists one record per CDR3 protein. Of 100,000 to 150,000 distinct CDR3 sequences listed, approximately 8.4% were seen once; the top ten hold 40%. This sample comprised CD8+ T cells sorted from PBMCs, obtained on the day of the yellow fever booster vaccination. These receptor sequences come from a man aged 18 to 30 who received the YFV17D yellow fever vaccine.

The CDR3 is CAWSEGQIGETQYF. CDR3 DNA: TGTGCCTGGAGTGAAGGCCAGATCGGCGAGACCCAGTACTTC. The chain joins TRBV30 to TRBJ2-5; no firm D call. The CDR3 spans 14 residues. Germline values: CDR1 GTSNPN, CDR2 SVGIG (reference sequence). With 1 base removed from V and 5 bases from J, the gap between germline ends came to 14 bases.

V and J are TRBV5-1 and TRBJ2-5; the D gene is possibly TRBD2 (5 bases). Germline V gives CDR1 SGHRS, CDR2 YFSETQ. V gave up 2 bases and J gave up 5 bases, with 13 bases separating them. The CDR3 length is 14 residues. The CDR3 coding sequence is TGCGCCAGCAGCTTTCGTCTAGCCGCGGAGACCCAGTACTTC. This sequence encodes CASSFRLAAETQYF.

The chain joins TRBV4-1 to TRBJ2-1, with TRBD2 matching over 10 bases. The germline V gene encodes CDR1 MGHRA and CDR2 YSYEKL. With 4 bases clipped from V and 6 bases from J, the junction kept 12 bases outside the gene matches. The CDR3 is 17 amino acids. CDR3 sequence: CASSRHPLAGDRNEQFF. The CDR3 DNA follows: TGCGCCAGCAGCCGCCACCCTCTAGCGGGGGACCGCAATGAGCAGTTCTTC.

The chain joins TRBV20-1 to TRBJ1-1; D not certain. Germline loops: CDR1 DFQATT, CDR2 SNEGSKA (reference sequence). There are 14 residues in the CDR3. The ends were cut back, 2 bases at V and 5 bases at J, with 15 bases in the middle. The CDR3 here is CSARMEGSGTEAFF. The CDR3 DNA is TGCAGTGCTAGAATGGAAGGGTCAGGTACTGAAGCTTTCTTT.

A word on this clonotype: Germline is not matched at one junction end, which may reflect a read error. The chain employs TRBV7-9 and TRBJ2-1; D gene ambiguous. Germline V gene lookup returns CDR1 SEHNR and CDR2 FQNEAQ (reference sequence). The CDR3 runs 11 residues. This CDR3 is CVSSSGWEQFF. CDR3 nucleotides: TGTGTCAGCAGCTCCGGGTGGGAGCAGTTCTTC.

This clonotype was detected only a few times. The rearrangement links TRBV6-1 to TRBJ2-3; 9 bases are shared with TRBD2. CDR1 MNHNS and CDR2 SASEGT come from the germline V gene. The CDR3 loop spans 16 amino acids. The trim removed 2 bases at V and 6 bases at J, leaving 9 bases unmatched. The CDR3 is CASSELWVAGDDTQYF. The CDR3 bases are TGTGCCAGCAGTGAACTTTGGGTAGCGGGGGACGATACGCAGTATTTT.

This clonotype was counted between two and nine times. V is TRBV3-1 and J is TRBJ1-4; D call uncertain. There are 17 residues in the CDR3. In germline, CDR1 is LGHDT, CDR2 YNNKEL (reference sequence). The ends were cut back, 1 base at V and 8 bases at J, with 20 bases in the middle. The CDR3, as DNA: TGTGCCAGCAGCCAAGGCTCCCCACGGCGGATGGGGGAAAAACTGTTTTTT. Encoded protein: CASSQGSPRRMGEKLFF.

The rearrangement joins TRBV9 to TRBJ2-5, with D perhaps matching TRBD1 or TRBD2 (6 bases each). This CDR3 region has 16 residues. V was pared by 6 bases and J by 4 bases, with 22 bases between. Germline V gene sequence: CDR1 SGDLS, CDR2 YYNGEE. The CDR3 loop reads CASTPGAVGLIETQYF. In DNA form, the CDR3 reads TGTGCCAGCACCCCGGGGGCGGTAGGATTAATAGAGACCCAGTACTTC.

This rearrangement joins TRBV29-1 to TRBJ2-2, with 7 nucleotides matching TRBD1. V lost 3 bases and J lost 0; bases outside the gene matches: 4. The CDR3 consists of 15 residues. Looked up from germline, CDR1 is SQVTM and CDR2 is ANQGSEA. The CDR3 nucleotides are TGCAGCGTTGAGCATGACAGGGCGAACACCGGGGAGCTGTTTTTT. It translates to CSVEHDRANTGELFF.

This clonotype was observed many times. The CDR3 bases are TGTGCCAGCAGTGACGCCCTGGGGTTGTATGTCATTCAGTACTTC. The encoded protein is CASSDALGLYVIQYF. The chain couples TRBV2 to TRBJ2-4; no clear D gene. V dropped 3 bases and J dropped 9 bases, with 18 bases sitting between them. CDR3 length equals 15 residues. Germline lookup yields CDR1 SNHLY and CDR2 FYNNEI.

CDR3 amino acids: CASSLNRVHEQFF. Written as DNA, the CDR3 is TGTGCCAGCAGCCTCAACCGGGTCCATGAGCAGTTCTTC. The V gene is TRBV11-1, the J gene TRBJ2-1; D call uncertain. CDR1 is SGHAT, CDR2 FQDESV, per germline (reference sequence). Trimming shortened V by 5 bases and J by 8 bases, and 13 bases separated the two germline ends. The CDR3 runs 13 residues.

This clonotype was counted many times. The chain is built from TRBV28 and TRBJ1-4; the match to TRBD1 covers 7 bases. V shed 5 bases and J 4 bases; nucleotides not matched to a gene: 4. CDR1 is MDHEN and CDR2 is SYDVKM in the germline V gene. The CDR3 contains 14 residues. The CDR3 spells CASSRDSYNEKLFF. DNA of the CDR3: TGTGCCAGCAGTCGGGACAGCTATAATGAAAAACTGTTTTTT.

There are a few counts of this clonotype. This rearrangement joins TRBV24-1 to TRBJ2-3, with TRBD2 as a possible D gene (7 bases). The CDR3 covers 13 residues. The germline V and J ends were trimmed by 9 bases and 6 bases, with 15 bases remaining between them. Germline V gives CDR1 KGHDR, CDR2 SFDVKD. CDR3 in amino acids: CATAGGQEDTQYF. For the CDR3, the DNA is TGTGCCACCGCCGGGGGGCAGGAGGATACGCAGTATTTT.

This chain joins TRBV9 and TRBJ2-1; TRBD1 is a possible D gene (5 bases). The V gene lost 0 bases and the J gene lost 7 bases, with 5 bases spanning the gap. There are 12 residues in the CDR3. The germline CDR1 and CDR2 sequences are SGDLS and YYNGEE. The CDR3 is CASSVEGNEQFF. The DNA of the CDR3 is TGTGCCAGCAGCGTAGAGGGGAATGAGCAGTTCTTC.

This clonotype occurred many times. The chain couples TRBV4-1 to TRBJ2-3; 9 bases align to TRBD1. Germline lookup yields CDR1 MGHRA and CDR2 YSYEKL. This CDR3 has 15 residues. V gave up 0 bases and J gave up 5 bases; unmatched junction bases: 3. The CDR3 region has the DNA TGCGCCAGCAGCCAAGAACAGGGGGCAATAGATACGCAGTATTTT. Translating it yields CASSQEQGAIDTQYF.

CDR3 loop: CSVELAGGYEQYF. CDR3 DNA: TGCAGCGTTGAGCTAGCGGGGGGGTACGAGCAGTACTTC. The genes are TRBV29-1 and TRBJ2-7; 12 nucleotides line up with TRBD2. Germline CDR1 is SQVTM and CDR2 is ANQGSEA. The length of the CDR3 is 13 residues. V was pared by 3 bases and J by 4 bases, with 1 base of the junction left unmatched.

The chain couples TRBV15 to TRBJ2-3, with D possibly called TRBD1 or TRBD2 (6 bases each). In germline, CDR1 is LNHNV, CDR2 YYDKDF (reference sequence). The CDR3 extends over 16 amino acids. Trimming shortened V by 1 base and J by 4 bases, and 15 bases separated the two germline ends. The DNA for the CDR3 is TGTGCCACCAGCAGAGGACCACGGGGGCGACCAGATACGCAGTATTTT. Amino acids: CATSRGPRGRPDTQYF.

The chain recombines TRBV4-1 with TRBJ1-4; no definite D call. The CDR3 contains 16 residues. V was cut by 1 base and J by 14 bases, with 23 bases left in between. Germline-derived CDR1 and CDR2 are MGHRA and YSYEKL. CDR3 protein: CASSQAGIIEQYTLFF. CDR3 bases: TGCGCCAGCAGCCAAGCTGGGATTATTGAACAATATACTCTGTTTTTT.

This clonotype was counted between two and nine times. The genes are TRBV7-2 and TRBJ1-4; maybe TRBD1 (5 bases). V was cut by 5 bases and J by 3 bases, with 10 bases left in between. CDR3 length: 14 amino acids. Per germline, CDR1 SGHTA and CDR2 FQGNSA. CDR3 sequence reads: CASSEGFPNEKLFF. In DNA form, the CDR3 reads TGTGCCAGCAGCGAGGGGTTTCCTAATGAAAAACTGTTTTTT.

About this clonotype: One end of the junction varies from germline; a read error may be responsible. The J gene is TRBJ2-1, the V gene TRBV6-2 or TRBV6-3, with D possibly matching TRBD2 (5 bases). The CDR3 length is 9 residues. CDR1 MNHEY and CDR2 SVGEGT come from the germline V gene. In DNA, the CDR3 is TGCACCGGGGTCAATGAGCAGTTCTTC. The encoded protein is CTGVNEQFF.

CDR3 in amino acids: CASSLYPGSPSGGAFF. In nucleotides, the CDR3 is TGTGCCAGCAGTCTTTATCCAGGGTCCCCTTCAGGTGGAGCTTTCTTT. The V gene is TRBV6-6, the J gene TRBJ1-1, with a weak D call TRBD1 (5 bases). CDR3 length equals 16 residues. Trimming took 5 bases from V and 10 from J, leaving 26 bases between them. Germline V gene data show CDR1 as MNHNY and CDR2 as SVGAGI (reference sequence).